Below, 23 T cell receptor beta chains from the same sample are listed, as sequenced in a study of OX40 agonist ivuxolimab in advanced cancers. Only in-frame clones appear in the TCRdb table, and some are missing; sequencing was by immunoSEQ multiplex PCR. Seen here are more than 100,000 clones, roughly 91% observed once, and the top ten hold 0.9% to 1.2%. The specimen comprised CD4+ or CD8+ T cells sorted from blood, sampled in a trial of the OX40 agonist ivuxolimab. These receptors all come from an adult with an advanced solid tumor such as melanoma, head and neck, liver or kidney cancer.

This chain connects TRBV7-6 to TRBJ2-5, with TRBD2 as a possible D gene (7 bases). This CDR3 has 14 amino acids. Per germline, CDR1 SGHVS and CDR2 FNYEAQ. The V end lost 4 bases, the J end lost 2 bases, and 11 bases lay between the germline ends. DNA of the CDR3: TGTGCCAGCAGCTCCCGGGGGGCGCAAGAGACCCAGTACTTC. The encoded protein is CASSSRGAQETQYF.

The J gene is TRBJ1-1, the V gene TRBV4-3; D is unresolved. Germline V gene data show CDR1 as LGHNA and CDR2 as YSLEER. The CDR3 runs 12 residues. V gave up 4 bases and J gave up 1 base, with 4 bases separating them. The CDR3 region has the DNA TGCGCCAGCAGCCCGAGGAACACTGAAGCTTTCTTT. As protein: CASSPRNTEAFF.

The chain is built from TRBV19 and TRBJ2-1; TRBD2 agrees at 10 bases. The CDR3 contains 14 residues. The junction had 6 bases not matched to a gene; V was cut back by 9 bases and J by 4 bases. Germline lookup yields CDR1 LNHDA and CDR2 SQIVND (reference sequence). CDR3 sequence reads: CASATSGEYNEQFF. Written as DNA, the CDR3 is TGTGCCAGCGCCACTAGCGGGGAGTACAATGAGCAGTTCTTC.

The chain carries TRBV18 and TRBJ1-5; 7 bases line up with TRBD1. Losses at the gene ends were 4 bases for V and 6 bases for J; bases not matched to a gene: 15. Germline V CDR1 and CDR2: KGHSH, LQKENI. CDR3 length: 17 amino acids. This chain's CDR3 is CASSLLAAGRTGQPQHF. The CDR3 nucleotides read TGTGCCAGCTCACTATTGGCGGCGGGGAGGACAGGTCAGCCCCAGCATTTT.

The V call is TRBV5-3, the J call TRBJ1-1; perhaps TRBD1 as D (6 bases). TRBV5-3 is noted as an ORF with a role that remains uncertain. V lost 2 bases to trimming and J lost 0 bases, with 17 bases between them. The CDR3 contains 17 residues. The CDR3 bases are TGTGCCAGAAGCTTAGGACAGTGCCACCGAGTGAACACTGAAGCTTTCTTT. Its translation is CARSLGQCHRVNTEAFF.

The V gene is TRBV6-6, the J gene TRBJ1-2; D is uncertain. CDR1 is MNHNY, CDR2 SVGAGI, per germline (reference sequence). Trimming took 6 bases from V and 3 from J, leaving 8 bases between them. This CDR3 has 12 amino acids. DNA for the CDR3: TGTGCCAGCAGCCCGGATTACTATGGCTACACCTTC. Translated: CASSPDYYGYTF.

V gene TRBV6-1 combines with J gene TRBJ2-5; TRBD1 agrees at 10 bases. CDR1 and CDR2 from the germline V gene are MNHNS and SASEGT. The J segment lost 3 bases and the V segment lost 5 bases, leaving 3 bases of the junction unmatched. CDR3 length: 14 residues. The CDR3 DNA sequence: TGTGCCAGCAGTTCGGGGACAGGGGAAGAGACCCAGTACTTC. Its protein product is CASSSGTGEETQYF.

Regarding this clone: The CDR3 does not close with the conserved phenylalanine or tryptophan, likely indicating a read error. The rearrangement joins TRBV5-8 to TRBJ1-5; D uncertain. The germline V gene has CDR1 SGHTS and CDR2 YDEGEE. This CDR3 contains 15 residues. The V and J ends lost 1 base and 6 bases respectively, with 14 bases between them. CDR3 coding DNA: TGTGCCAGCAGCTTGTGGCGGGCGGAACTTCAGCCCCAGCATCTT. Its translation is CASSLWRAELQPQHL.

In this sample, this clone turned up once. The gene calls are TRBV7-8 and TRBJ1-1; D not certain. Germline V CDR1 and CDR2: SGHVS, FQNEAQ. Trimming took 1 base from V and 1 from J, leaving 10 bases between them. The CDR3 has 15 residues. CDR3 coding DNA: TGTGCCAGCAGCTTAGGGGCGGCAGGGAACACTGAAGCTTTCTTT. This gives the protein CASSLGAAGNTEAFF.

Comments on this clone: Additional DNA sequences in this sample encode the identical CDR3. This sequence joins TRBV4-3 and TRBJ1-2; D not certain. V shed 0 bases and J shed 5 bases, with 4 bases lying between them. The germline V gene encodes CDR1 LGHNA and CDR2 YSLEER. CDR3 size: 12 residues. The CDR3 here is CASSQDAYGYTF. The DNA for the CDR3 is TGCGCCAGCAGCCAAGACGCATATGGCTACACCTTC.

Regarding this clone: The identical CDR3 is also encoded by other nucleotide sequences in the sample. CDR3 bases: TGTGCCAGCAGTCACAGGGGGATTGGCGGCTACACCTTC. Translation: CASSHRGIGGYTF. The J gene is TRBJ1-2, the V gene TRBV6-1, with 8 bases matching TRBD1. The CDR3 is 13 amino acids. The germline V gene encodes CDR1 MNHNS and CDR2 SASEGT. V lost 5 bases, J lost 8 bases, and 7 bases stayed unmatched.

V and J are TRBV10-3 and TRBJ2-3, with D perhaps assigned TRBD1 or TRBD2 (7 bases each). The CDR3 contains 16 residues. CDR1 is ENHRY, CDR2 SYGVKD, per germline. Trimming removed 6 bases from V and 5 bases from J, with 21 bases in between. CDR3 amino acids: CAISPSGGGGLDTQYF. DNA of the CDR3: TGTGCCATCAGCCCCTCGGGAGGAGGGGGCTTAGATACGCAGTATTTT.

The gene calls are TRBV5-1 and TRBJ2-7, with a weak D call TRBD1 (5 bases). Trimming removed 4 bases at V and 7 bases at J, with 18 bases between. Germline V gives CDR1 SGHRS, CDR2 YFSETQ. This CDR3 comprises 14 residues. Here the CDR3 reads CASSADSSATEQYF. CDR3 nucleotide sequence: TGCGCCAGCAGCGCCGACAGCTCGGCGACAGAGCAGTACTTC.

This clone has a single count. The chain carries TRBV18 and TRBJ2-5; weak D call: TRBD2 (6 bases). Trimming took 6 bases from V and 3 from J, leaving 11 bases between them. CDR3 length equals 13 residues. Per germline, CDR1 KGHSH and CDR2 LQKENI. CDR3 region: CASSRGTKETQYF. CDR3 DNA sequence: TGTGCCAGCTCTCGGGGGACCAAAGAGACCCAGTACTTC.

The rearrangement joins TRBV5-1 to TRBJ2-7; D is uncertain. Germline V gives CDR1 SGHRS, CDR2 YFSETQ. The CDR3 has 14 residues. V lost 0 bases and J 2 bases, leaving 9 bases between the germline ends. CDR3 sequence (DNA): TGCGCCAGCAGCTTGGGGCAGGAGACCTACGAGCAGTACTTC. Translation gives CASSLGQETYEQYF.

The chain recombines TRBV9 with TRBJ1-2; 7 bases are a match to TRBD1. The CDR3 is made up of 15 amino acids. Per the germline V gene, CDR1 is SGDLS and CDR2 is YYNGEE. V lost 3 bases and J lost 4; bases outside the gene matches: 9. The CDR3 is CASSEGGGIGYGYTF. The CDR3 region has the DNA TGTGCCAGCAGCGAAGGAGGGGGCATAGGCTATGGCTACACCTTC.

The V and J genes are TRBV6-5 and TRBJ1-6; D unclear. From germline, CDR1 is MNHEY and CDR2 SVGAGI. V was trimmed by 2 bases and J by 9 bases, leaving 11 bases between them. The CDR3 has 14 amino acids. The CDR3 reads CASSYGGGSSPLHF. The CDR3 DNA reads as TGTGCCAGCAGTTACGGTGGAGGGAGTTCACCCCTCCACTTT.

The chain carries TRBV20-1 and TRBJ1-1; 10 bases align to TRBD1. V shed 5 bases and J 11 bases; nucleotides not matched to a gene: 5. The germline V gene encodes CDR1 DFQATT and CDR2 SNEGSKA (reference sequence). CDR3 length: 11 amino acids. CDR3 coding DNA: TGCAGTGCTGTGACAGGGGGCAGCGCTTTCTTT. Translating gives CSAVTGGSAFF.

The V gene is TRBV15, the J gene TRBJ1-1; D gene unclear. The length of the CDR3 is 13 residues. The germline V and J ends were trimmed by 5 bases and 4 bases, with 11 bases remaining between them. Looked up from germline, CDR1 is LNHNV and CDR2 is YYDKDF (reference sequence). The DNA for the CDR3 is TGTGCCACCAGCGGGTATCGGAGCACTGAAGCTTTCTTT. This encodes CATSGYRSTEAFF.

In its sample, this clone was seen a few times. The genes are TRBV14 and TRBJ1-6; D gene unclear. The CDR3 loop spans 12 amino acids. Trimming cost V 7 bases and J 10 bases, with 11 bases left between them. Germline V gene lookup returns CDR1 SGHDN and CDR2 FVKESK. DNA of the CDR3: TGTGCCAGCAACAAAGGGAGCTCACCCCTCCACTTT. This sequence encodes CASNKGSSPLHF.

A note on this clone: Other DNA sequences in this sample translate to the same CDR3. This sequence joins TRBV18 and TRBJ2-7; 10 positions match TRBD1. J was trimmed by 3 bases and V by 2 bases; bases with no gene match: 1. The length of the CDR3 is 14 residues. Per germline, CDR1 KGHSH and CDR2 LQKENI. DNA of the CDR3: TGTGCCAGCTCACCAGGGACAGGGGTCTACGAGCAGTACTTC. It yields the protein CASSPGTGVYEQYF.

This chain links TRBV6-5 with TRBJ1-1; D is ambiguous. V was pared by 2 bases and J by 8 bases, with 9 bases between. The CDR3 length is 12 residues. Germline CDR1 is MNHEY and CDR2 is SVGAGI. CDR3 sequence reads: CASSYRGREAFF. The CDR3 DNA is TGTGCCAGCAGTTACCGAGGCAGGGAAGCTTTCTTT.

This clone was seen only once. The chain is built from TRBV10-1 and TRBJ1-5; possibly TRBD1 for D (5 bases). V shed 8 bases and J shed 8 bases, with 22 bases lying between them. The CDR3 length is 15 residues. Germline V gene lookup returns CDR1 WNHNN and CDR2 SYGVQD (reference sequence). The CDR3 loop reads CASGTGAGPEEPQHF. In DNA, the CDR3 is TGCGCCAGCGGGACGGGCGCAGGCCCCGAGGAGCCCCAGCATTTT.